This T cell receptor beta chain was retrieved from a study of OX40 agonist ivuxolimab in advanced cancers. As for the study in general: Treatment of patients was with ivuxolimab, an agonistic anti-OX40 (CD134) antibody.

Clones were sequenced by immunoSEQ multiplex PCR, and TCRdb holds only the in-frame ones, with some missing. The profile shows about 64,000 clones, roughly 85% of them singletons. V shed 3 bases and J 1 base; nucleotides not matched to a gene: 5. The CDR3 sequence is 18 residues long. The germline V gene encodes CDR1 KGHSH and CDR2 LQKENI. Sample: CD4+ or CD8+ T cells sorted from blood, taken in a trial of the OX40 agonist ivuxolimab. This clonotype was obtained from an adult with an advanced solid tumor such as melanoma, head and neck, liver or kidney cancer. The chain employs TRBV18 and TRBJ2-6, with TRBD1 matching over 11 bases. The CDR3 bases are TGTGCCAGCTCACCCGCCGGGACAGGGGGATCTGGGGCCAACGTCCTGACTTTC. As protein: CASSPAGTGGSGANVLTF.